The clone carrying this T cell receptor (beta chain) appeared a few times. Antigen unknown. The data originate from a study of response to subunit inactivated influenza vaccine. General study findings and limits: The authors put forward the suggestion that each seasonal influenza vaccination may bring in only a limited number of new T cells.

CDR3 size: 15 residues. The V and J ends lost 2 bases and 2 bases respectively, with 12 bases between them. Germline V gene lookup returns CDR1 MGHRA and CDR2 YSYEKL. In TCRdb, the RT-PCR reads were re-called with MiXCR into one record per CDR3 protein. The sample has about 150,000 distinct CDR3 sequences; around 10% are singletons. This chain links TRBV4-1 with TRBJ2-5, with D perhaps matching TRBD2 (6 bases). This clonotype was sampled from a man between 50 and 69 years old who received an inactivated influenza vaccine. The sample here was CD8+ T cells sorted from PBMCs, taken approximately 25 months after vaccination. For the CDR3, the DNA is TGCGCCAGCAGCCAAACACTAGCCGGTCAAGAGACCCAGTACTTC. Translating gives CASSQTLAGQETQYF.